The present TCR beta chain was sequenced within a study of cytomegalovirus exposure and HLA in healthy donors. Details on this clone: Its specificity is unknown.

Overall study results and limits: In a later analysis, at a false discovery rate of 0.05, roughly 16,000 TCR beta sequences matched HLA alleles. A later analysis found TCR association rates differed by HLA locus, highest for DRB1 and lowest for HLA-C.

CDR1 and CDR2 (germline): SNHLY, FYNNEI. The length of the CDR3 is 18 residues. V was pared by 6 bases and J by 2 bases, with 15 bases of the junction left unmatched. The PCR ran on 60 Vbeta and 13 Jbeta primers. Sequencing was performed with immunoSEQ multiplex PCR; in TCRdb, only in-frame clones are kept and a portion is missing. In the table there are about 200,000 clones, around 86% of which are singletons. This rearrangement joins TRBV2 to TRBJ2-3; 9 nucleotides match TRBD2. The receptor's source is a woman aged 40 to 50 in good health and CMV-seronegative. The sequencing sample was made of PBMCs. The CDR3 DNA sequence: TGTGCCAGCAGCGGACTAGCGACAACCCTGGGGGCCACAGATACGCAGTATTTT. Its translation: CASSGLATTLGATDTQYF.